A selection of T cell receptor beta chains follows, all from one sample in a study of blood T cell repertoires in COVID-19. Data came from immunoSEQ multiplex PCR; TCRdb stores just in-frame clones and leaves some out. The table lists about 80,000 clones, around 90% of them singletons. The sample consisted of peripheral blood. These receptors were collected from a woman of 80 years or more with active or convalescent COVID-19. The CDR3 runs from the conserved cysteine through the conserved F or W. The order of the fields is D gene, J gene, CDR3 length, V gene, clone size, CDR3 protein, CDR3 DNA. A D gene is named only where the DNA matches it firmly. Expanded clones get a size class; other rows say once, few or many, or leave the size out.

d_call: TRBD1
j_call: TRBJ1-2
cdr3_length: 16
v_call: TRBV5-1
clone_size: -
cdr3_aa: CASSLDTGQGVDGYTF
cdr3_nt: TGCGCCAGCAGCTTGGATACGGGACAGGGGGTAGATGGCTACACCTTC

d_call: -
j_call: TRBJ2-7
cdr3_length: 16
v_call: TRBV6-2/TRBV6-3
clone_size: -
cdr3_aa: CASSRPPGRVGYEQYF
cdr3_nt: TGTGCCAGCAGTCGGCCCCCCGGCAGGGTAGGCTACGAGCAGTACTTC

d_call: -
j_call: TRBJ2-7
cdr3_length: 11
v_call: TRBV20-1
clone_size: -
cdr3_aa: CSASGTYEQYF
cdr3_nt: TGCAGTGCTAGCGGGACCTACGAGCAGTACTTC

d_call: -
j_call: TRBJ2-5
cdr3_length: 15
v_call: TRBV9
clone_size: -
cdr3_aa: CASSVGEVFRETQYF
cdr3_nt: TGTGCCAGCAGCGTAGGTGAGGTCTTTAGGGAGACCCAGTACTTC

d_call: -
j_call: TRBJ2-7
cdr3_length: 15
v_call: TRBV7-2
clone_size: few
cdr3_aa: CASSLYSGDSYEQYF
cdr3_nt: TGTGCCAGCAGCCTTTATTCCGGGGATTCCTACGAGCAGTACTTC

d_call: TRBD1
j_call: TRBJ1-1
cdr3_length: 14
v_call: TRBV6-2/TRBV6-3
clone_size: -
cdr3_aa: CASSLGGAAAEAFF
cdr3_nt: TGTGCCAGCAGTCTAGGGGGCGCGGCGGCTGAAGCTTTCTTT

d_call: -
j_call: TRBJ1-2
cdr3_length: 13
v_call: TRBV14
clone_size: -
cdr3_aa: CASSRGLQDGYTF
cdr3_nt: TGTGCCAGCAGCCGGGGACTCCAGGATGGCTACACCTTC

d_call: TRBD2
j_call: TRBJ2-3
cdr3_length: 16
v_call: TRBV20-1
clone_size: -
cdr3_aa: CSASSGGWQGTDTQYF
cdr3_nt: TGCAGTGCTAGTTCGGGGGGATGGCAGGGCACAGATACGCAGTATTTT

d_call: TRBD1
j_call: TRBJ1-5
cdr3_length: 17
v_call: TRBV28
clone_size: -
cdr3_aa: CASSLTGASGENQPQHF
cdr3_nt: TGTGCCAGCAGCCTCACAGGGGCCTCGGGGGAGAATCAGCCCCAGCATTTT

d_call: TRBD1
j_call: TRBJ1-5
cdr3_length: 16
v_call: TRBV27
clone_size: -
cdr3_aa: CASSKLMTGEAQPQHF
cdr3_nt: TGTGCCAGCAGCAAACTTATGACAGGGGAGGCTCAGCCCCAGCATTTT

d_call: TRBD2
j_call: TRBJ2-1
cdr3_length: 17
v_call: TRBV3-1/TRBV3-2
clone_size: -
cdr3_aa: CASSQVRRGVWYNEQFF
cdr3_nt: TGTGCCAGCAGCCAAGTGAGGCGGGGGGTTTGGTACAATGAGCAGTTCTTC

d_call: TRBD1
j_call: TRBJ1-4
cdr3_length: 15
v_call: TRBV5-1
clone_size: -
cdr3_aa: CASSYLPGQGEKLFF
cdr3_nt: TGCGCCAGCAGCTATTTGCCGGGACAGGGGGAAAAACTGTTTTTT

d_call: -
j_call: TRBJ1-6
cdr3_length: 14
v_call: TRBV18
clone_size: -
cdr3_aa: CASSIQGYNSPLHF
cdr3_nt: TGTGCCAGCTCCATACAGGGTTACAATTCACCCCTCCACTTT

d_call: TRBD2
j_call: TRBJ2-1
cdr3_length: 15
v_call: TRBV7-8
clone_size: -
cdr3_aa: CASSSSGSIFDEQFF
cdr3_nt: TGTGCCAGCAGCTCTAGCGGGAGTATTTTCGATGAGCAGTTCTTC

d_call: TRBD1
j_call: TRBJ2-7
cdr3_length: 12
v_call: TRBV27
clone_size: -
cdr3_aa: CATRQGAREQYF
cdr3_nt: TGTGCCACCAGACAGGGGGCGAGGGAGCAGTACTTC